This TCR beta chain was profiled in a study of blood T cell repertoires in COVID-19. Study summary: Samples came from the United States, Italy and Spain, spanning acute and convalescent COVID-19. T cells, B-cell-depleted T cells, or PBMCs provided the cDNA or gDNA that served as material.

In the original processing: Amplifying reference gene primers gave estimates of nucleated cell counts. Sequencing was performed with immunoSEQ multiplex PCR; in TCRdb, only in-frame clones are kept and a portion is missing. The DNA gave D and trimming, while V, J and clone size come from that table. The data hold more than 60,000 clones, with 80% to 90% observed a single time. Germline-derived CDR1 and CDR2 are SGHNT and YENEEA. Trimming took 5 bases from V and 4 from J; bases not matched to a gene: 8. The CDR3 is made up of 16 amino acids. V and J are TRBV11-3 and TRBJ1-3; 10 bases map to TRBD1. The origin of this receptor is a man aged 45-60 years with active COVID-19. Sequences were obtained from peripheral blood. In DNA form, the CDR3 reads TGTGCCAGCAGCACCCCCCGGGACAGGGGCGGAAACACCATATATTTT. Its translation: CASSTPRDRGGNTIYF.